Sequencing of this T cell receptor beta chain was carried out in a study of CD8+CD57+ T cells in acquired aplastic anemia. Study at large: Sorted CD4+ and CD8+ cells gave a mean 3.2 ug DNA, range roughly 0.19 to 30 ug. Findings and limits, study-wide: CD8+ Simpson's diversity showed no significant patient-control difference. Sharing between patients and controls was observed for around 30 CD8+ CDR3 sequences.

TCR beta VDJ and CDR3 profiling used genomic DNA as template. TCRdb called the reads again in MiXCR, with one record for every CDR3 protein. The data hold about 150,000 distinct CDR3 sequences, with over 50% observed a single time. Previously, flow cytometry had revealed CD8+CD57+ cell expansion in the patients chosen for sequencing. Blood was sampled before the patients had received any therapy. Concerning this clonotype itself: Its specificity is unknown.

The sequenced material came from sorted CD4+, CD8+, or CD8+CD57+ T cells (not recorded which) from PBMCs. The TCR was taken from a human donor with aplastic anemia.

CDR3 nucleotide sequence: TGCAGTGCTAGGCGGCGGGAGAGCTCCTATAATTCACCCCTCCACTTT. Translated, it gives CSARRRESSYNSPLHF. The chain uses TRBV20-1 and TRBJ1-6; D is unclear. V was shortened by 3 bases and J by 0 bases, with 12 bases between the two germline ends. The CDR3 is 16 amino acids. Per the germline V gene, CDR1 is DFQATT and CDR2 is SNEGSKA (reference sequence).